This T cell receptor beta chain was recovered during a study of T cell responses to AZD1222 COVID-19 vaccine. Regarding the study as a whole: Spike regions recognized by vaccine-associated CD4 TCRs spanned the protein, led by 160-218 and 743-854. The sample set comprised mostly white British donors with more females, and clonal diversity was possibly underestimated. Spike-specific TCR breadth and depth rose after two AZD1222 doses.

Germline values: CDR1 LGHNA, CDR2 YSLEER. The CDR3 covers 15 residues. V was shortened by 0 bases and J by 11 bases, with 19 bases between the two germline ends. Sequencing was performed with immunoSEQ multiplex PCR; in TCRdb, only in-frame clones are kept and a portion is missing. This sample yields 150,000 to 200,000 clones, of which roughly 92% are seen a single time; about 10% belongs to the top ten. Points on this clone: Its cognate antigen is unknown.

The sample here was peripheral blood, taken on day 0 of AZD1222 vaccination. The V call is TRBV4-3, the J call TRBJ1-1; TRBD1 is a possible D gene (6 bases). The TCR originated in an adult in good health. The CDR3, as DNA: TGCGCCAGCAGCCAAGATACGGGGCGGCAGGGGCGGGCTTTCTTT. It codes for CASSQDTGRQGRAFF.